This T cell receptor (beta chain) is drawn from a study of neurological immune-mediated disorders. The cDNA was synthesized by 5'RACE incorporating 10-nucleotide random UMIs. A single run covered 15-18 subjects with over 180 million TCR-beta sequences. TCRdb itself ran the 5' RACE reads through MiXCR, one entry per CDR3 protein. The sample carries tens of thousands of distinct CDR3 sequences, about a tenth recorded once. V lost 4 bases to trimming and J lost 5 bases, with 14 bases between them. The CDR3 contains 14 residues. Germline lookup yields CDR1 SNHLY and CDR2 FYNNEI. Study-wide points: Subjects shared no identical expanded-clone CDR3 amino acid sequences, suggesting private TCR-beta repertoires in all groups.

Noted time point: longitudinal time-point 1 (baseline). This clonotype was observed at least ten times. Its antigen is unknown. V and J are TRBV2 and TRBJ2-5, with a weak D call TRBD1 (5 bases). The sample taken for sequencing was PBMCs. The receptor was isolated from a young man in good health. CDR3 nucleotide sequence: TGTGCCAGCAGTGTAGCTGGGGCGGAGGAGACCCAGTACTTC. This translates into CASSVAGAEETQYF.